This T cell receptor beta chain derives from a study of blood T cell repertoires in COVID-19. Across the study: From T cells, B-cell-depleted T cells, or PBMCs came the material, which was cDNA or gDNA.

Assay: immunoSEQ multiplex PCR; the TCRdb copy retains only in-frame clones and omits some. The top ten clones hold around 28% of a sample with tens of thousands of clones, 86% of them seen once. This CDR3 region has 13 residues. Trimming at V came to 6 bases and at J to 7 bases, leaving 7 bases not matched to a gene. The germline V gene encodes CDR1 SNHLY and CDR2 FYNNEI. J is TRBJ2-7 and V is TRBV2; TRBD2 matches 9 bases. The clonotype originates from a human donor with active COVID-19. The donor label of this sample is uncertain. The sequenced sample consisted of peripheral blood. CDR3 sequence (DNA): TGTGCCAGCAGGCGGGAGGGCTTCGGAGAGCAGTACTTC. Its protein product is CASRREGFGEQYF.